This T cell receptor (beta chain) was sequenced during a study of cytomegalovirus exposure and HLA in healthy donors (dated 2017 in TCRdb). At the level of the whole study: An earlier analysis of 587 of the donors reported 276 Gb of sequence data and 95 million to 120 million unique TCR beta sequences obtained from about 170 million T cells. On average, roughly 250,000 unique TCR beta nucleotide sequences were sequenced per donor among 300 to 500 genotyped donors of the cohort, with about 19% of those sequences being non-productive. Typing coverage differed by locus: A, B, C, DRB1 and DQB1 were typed in roughly 629-630 donors, DQA1 in about 500, DPA1 in nearly 610, and DPB1 in roughly 470. A later genetic analysis took genome-wide SNP genotypes for about three fifths of the roughly 670 donors and used that subset as a discovery cohort. In addition to the first cohort of 666 subjects, a separate validation cohort of under 150 different subjects was used. HLA typing included class I and class II loci at four-digit resolution. Because of strong linkage in the cohort, roughly five DR-DQ haplotypes were treated as single units for association and clustering. The study used immunosequencing to profile the T cell repertoires of around 600 subjects and linked those repertoires to cytomegalovirus serostatus. A later analysis re-analyzed previously published TCR beta repertoires from 500 to 700 donors and added high-resolution HLA genotyping to study TCR occurrence patterns. Of the 398 genotyped donors, over 70% fell in the genetic ancestry cluster associated with self-reported Caucasian donors. The study combined high-throughput TCR immunosequencing, statistical association of individual TCRs with disease status, and machine learning to predict cytomegalovirus infection status. Alongside the repertoire data, information on donor age, sex, ethnicity and CMV serostatus was compiled. The aim of the study was to test whether cataloging public T cell receptors could identify signatures of past pathogen exposure. The later analysis used no new phenotypic data to find candidate immune exposures, relying instead on TCR beta sequences and their occurrence across donors. All discovery cohort repertoires had been generated using a single sequencing platform. An early release that covered fewer than 800 HLA-typed donors contained about 300 gigabases of sequencing data and 80 million or so unique TCR sequences. An earlier analysis of approximately 640 of the donors applied high-throughput TCR beta sequencing to assess whether each TCR beta V gene segment acted as functional or pseudogenic.

Paper-wide results and their limitations: Because counts were too low, fewer than 20 rarely observed V segments, including chromosome 9 orphons, were excluded from the earlier analysis of several hundred of the donors. HLA typing was unavailable for some donors at each locus, so association tests used only the typed subset. Immune exposure information for the cohort was limited to CMV serostatus. In both the original and validation cohorts, the classifier was reported to diagnose cytomegalovirus status with high specificity and sensitivity. Because the 87-base-pair reads could not distinguish some IMGT-functional V segments, including TRBV6-2 and TRBV6-3, those segments were excluded. Several of the top co-occurrence clusters appeared to be linked to parvovirus B19, influenza, CMV and Epstein-Barr virus, according to a later analysis. According to a later genetic analysis, donors in an Asian-associated ancestry cluster had fewer N-insertions in productive TCRs than the roughly 700-donor mean. Most TCR sequences were seen in very few donors, while some public TCRs were found in many individuals. An earlier analysis of around 600 of the donors showed that most TCR beta V segments appeared in productive rearrangements either about 87% or about 30% of the time, which broadly matched IMGT annotations. Compared with equally common non-associated chains, HLA-associated TCR beta chains in a later analysis were more clonally expanded and had lower generation probabilities. A further reported finding was that TCR beta sequences accurately predicted the HLA-A and HLA-B alleles for most subjects in the first cohort. Strong co-occurrence of HLA alleles, especially DR and DQ, made assigning TCR associations to individual alleles difficult. The study listed approximately 150 TCR beta chains as associated with cytomegalovirus. The presence/absence analyses assumed that sequencing depth was roughly uniform across donors, and that assumption may not be true. A group of highly shared sequence variants was considered likely to be a technical artifact of the sequencing pipeline. At a false discovery rate of 0.05, a later analysis linked roughly 17,000 TCR beta sequences to specific HLA alleles. According to a later analysis, most CMV-associated TCR beta chains appeared to be HLA-restricted, and the HLA associations seemed to be driven largely by CMV exposure. The authors suggested that the approach could potentially be extended to other disease states and immunological phenotypes. Correlated functional status among segregating V segments might be attributable to linkage disequilibrium, but an unknown experimental factor could not be ruled out. In vitro tests confirmed that a few of the cytomegalovirus-associated TCR beta chains recognize cytomegalovirus antigens. The cohort was sequenced for TCR beta chains only, and without alpha or paired-chain data the features that could be detected were limited. An association between a missense DCLRE1C variant and V-gene and J-gene trimming of TCR beta chains was found in a later genetic analysis and replicated in an independent cohort. In a later analysis, the rate of TCR association differed among HLA loci, with DRB1 alleles having the most associated TCRs and HLA-C alleles having the fewest.

With respect to this clone: The clone's antigen remains unknown. Base qualities are not provided; no much larger clone lies one nucleotide away.

The cohort was made up of approximately 670 healthy bone marrow donors. All cohort members were sampled while nominally healthy, although unrecorded immune exposures were likely present. The donor was CMV seronegative and was included in the group of 352 seronegative cohort members. A peripheral blood sample was provided by each donor, and peripheral blood mononuclear cells were used for TCR beta sequencing. Genomic DNA was extracted from the blood cell samples with the Qiagen DNeasy Blood Extraction Kit. V and J lose 6 bases and 7 bases, and a span of 9 bases separates them. The CDR3 covers 11 residues, taking in both the cysteine and the phenylalanine. CDR3 DNA only is kept here, 33 bases in frame from base 1. Based on the germline V gene, the CDR1 and CDR2 sequences are SNHLY and FYNNEI. The library relied on the immunoSEQ multiplex PCR assay. The multiplex PCR relied on a mix of 60 forward primers for TCR Vbeta segments and 13 reverse primers for TCR Jbeta segments. Amplification of the CDR3 region of rearranged TCR beta genes was performed with a multiplex PCR assay on genomic DNA. Amplified TCR beta libraries were sequenced as 87-base-pair reads on the Illumina HiSeq System. In the authors' own workflow: Across the 500 to 700 repertoires, a later analysis counted approximately 83 million unique TCR beta chains, approximately 12 million of which were shared by at least two donors. To remove PCR and sequencing errors, raw reads were error-corrected and collapsed into unique sequences using a nearest-neighbor algorithm that merged closely related sequences. V, D and J gene segments were assigned by aligning CDR3 sequences to IMGT reference sequences. Each retained sequence needed at least a six-nucleotide match to both a V gene segment and a J gene segment. Rearrangements were classified as productive when the CDR3 lacked stop codons and remained in frame with V and J, and all other rearrangements were classified as non-productive. CDR3 was defined according to IMGT convention as the region running from the second conserved V-encoded cysteine to the conserved J-encoded phenylalanine. The earlier analysis of roughly 590 of the donors excluded sequences that lacked an unambiguous match to a single V gene segment. An earlier analysis of just under 600 of the donors called V segments functional above 56.7% productive rearrangements and segregating when the between-donor standard deviation exceeded 5%. A statistical classification framework was built for diagnosing cytomegalovirus status from the catalog of TCR beta chain sequences. A later analysis assigned V and J genes by comparing TCR nucleotide sequences with IMGT/GENE-DB human TR gene sequences. A later analysis assigned CDR3 sequences and most-parsimonious VDJ recombination scenarios with the TCRdist pipeline. A later analysis defined each TCR beta chain by its CDR3 amino acid sequence plus V-gene family, and excluded reads lacking a unique V-gene family. As a way to deal with suspected cross-contamination and a sequencing artifact, a later analysis dropped 640 or so nucleotide sequences that were highly shared and had low generation probability. A later analysis calculated a clonal expansion index for each public chain from normalized within-repertoire ranks of inferred template counts. A later analysis computed generation probabilities with a VDJ recombination model fitted to out-of-frame rearrangements, and checked the results against IGoR. A later analysis scored TCR-TCR, TCR-HLA and TCR-CMV co-occurrence with hypergeometric tests, applying a repertoire-size bias correction to TCR pairs. To estimate false discovery rates, a later analysis permuted the HLA or CMV assignments 20 times. In a later analysis, co-occurring TCRs were grouped with DBSCAN, and TCRdist sequence similarity was added when clustering was performed within HLA-allele-positive subsets. For co-occurrence clustering, repertoires with fewer than 30,000 or more than 120,000 public chains were excluded, along with several repertoires with anomalous nucleotide sharing. TCRdb holds this immuneACCESS table with in-frame rearrangements only. Some clones are missing; in checked studies, unresolved V genes explain under half, and the rest has no known cause. That table is the source of V, J and clone size, and D and trimming were worked out from the DNA. The table for this sample lists over 100,000 clones; around 73% of them were counted only once. Clones ranked in the top ten supply around 7.7% of the sample.

Source material: PBMCs. The chain is assembled from TRBV2 and TRBJ2-5; tentative D gene TRBD2, with 5 bases matching. This TCR was recovered from a man in his forties in good health and CMV-seronegative. Here the CDR3 is given as CASRTKGTQYF. The nucleotides are TGTGCCAGCAGGACTAAAGGGACCCAGTACTTC.